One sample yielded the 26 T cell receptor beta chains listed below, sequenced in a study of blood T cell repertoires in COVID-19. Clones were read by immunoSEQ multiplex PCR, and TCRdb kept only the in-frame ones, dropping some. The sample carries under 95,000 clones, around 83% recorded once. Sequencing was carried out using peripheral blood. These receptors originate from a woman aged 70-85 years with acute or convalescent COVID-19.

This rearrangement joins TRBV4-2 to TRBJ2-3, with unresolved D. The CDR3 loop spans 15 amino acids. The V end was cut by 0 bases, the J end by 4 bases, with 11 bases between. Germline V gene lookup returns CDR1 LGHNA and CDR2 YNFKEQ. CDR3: CASSQEWQSADTQYF. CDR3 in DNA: TGTGCCAGCAGCCAAGAGTGGCAGAGCGCAGATACGCAGTATTTT.

The CDR3 sequence is CASSPTGGDYGYTF. The DNA of the CDR3 is TGTGCCAGCTCACCAACAGGGGGGGACTATGGCTACACCTTC. J is TRBJ1-2 and V is TRBV18; 8 bases are a match to TRBD1. This CDR3 contains 14 residues. The V and J ends lost 2 bases and 3 bases, in that order; junction bases with no gene match: 2. CDR1 and CDR2 (germline): KGHSH, LQKENI.

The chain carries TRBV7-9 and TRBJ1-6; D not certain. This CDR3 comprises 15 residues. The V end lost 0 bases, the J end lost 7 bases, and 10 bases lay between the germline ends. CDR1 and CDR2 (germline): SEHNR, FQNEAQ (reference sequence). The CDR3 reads CASSLASGGNSPLHF. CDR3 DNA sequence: TGTGCCAGCAGCTTAGCGTCAGGCGGGAATTCACCCCTCCACTTT.

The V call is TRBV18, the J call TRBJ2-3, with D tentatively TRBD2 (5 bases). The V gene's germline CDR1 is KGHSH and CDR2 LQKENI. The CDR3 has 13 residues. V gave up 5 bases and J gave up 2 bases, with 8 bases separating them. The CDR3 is CASSIGITDTQYF. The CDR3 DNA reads TGTGCCAGCTCAATCGGGATCACAGATACGCAGTATTTT.

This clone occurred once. The CDR3 nucleotides are TGCGCCAGCAGCGGGGGACAAGCCGAAGAGACCCAGTACTTC. Protein sequence: CASSGGQAEETQYF. V usage is TRBV5-1 and J usage is TRBJ2-5, with a possible D match to TRBD1 (6 bases). The CDR3 length is 14 residues. The germline gives CDR1 SGHRS, CDR2 YFSETQ. Deletions cut 4 bases from V and 3 bases from J, with 13 bases between.

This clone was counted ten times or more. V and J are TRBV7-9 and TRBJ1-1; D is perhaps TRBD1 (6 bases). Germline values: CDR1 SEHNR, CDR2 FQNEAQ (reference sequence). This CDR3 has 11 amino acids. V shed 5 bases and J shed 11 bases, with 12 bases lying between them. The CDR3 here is CASSPSQGAFF. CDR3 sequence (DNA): TGTGCCAGCAGCCCGAGTCAGGGGGCTTTCTTT.

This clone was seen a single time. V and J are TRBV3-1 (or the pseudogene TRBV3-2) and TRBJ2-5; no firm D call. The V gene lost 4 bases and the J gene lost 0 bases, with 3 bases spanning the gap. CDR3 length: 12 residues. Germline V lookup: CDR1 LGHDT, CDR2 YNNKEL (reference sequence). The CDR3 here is CASSPHQETQYF. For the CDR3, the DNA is TGTGCCAGCAGCCCTCACCAAGAGACCCAGTACTTC.

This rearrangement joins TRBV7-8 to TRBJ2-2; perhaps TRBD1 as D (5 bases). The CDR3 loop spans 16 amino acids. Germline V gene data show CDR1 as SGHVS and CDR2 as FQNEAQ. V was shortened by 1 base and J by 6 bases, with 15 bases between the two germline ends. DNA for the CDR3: TGTGCCAGCAGCTTAGAGGCCAGGGTTGATTCCGGGGAGCTGTTTTTT. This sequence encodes CASSLEARVDSGELFF.

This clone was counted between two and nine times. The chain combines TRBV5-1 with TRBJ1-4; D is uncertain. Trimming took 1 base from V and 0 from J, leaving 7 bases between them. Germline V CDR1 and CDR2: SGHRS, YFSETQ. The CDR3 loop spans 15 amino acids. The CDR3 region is CASSLQAATNEKLFF. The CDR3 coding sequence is TGCGCCAGCAGCTTGCAGGCCGCAACTAATGAAAAACTGTTTTTT. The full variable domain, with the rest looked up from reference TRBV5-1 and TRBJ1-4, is KAGVTQTPRYLIKTRGQQVTLSCSPISGHRSVSWYQQTPGQGLQFLFEYFSETQRNKGNFPGRFSGRQFSNSRSEMNVSTLELGDSALYLCASSLQAATNEKLFFGSGTQLSVL.

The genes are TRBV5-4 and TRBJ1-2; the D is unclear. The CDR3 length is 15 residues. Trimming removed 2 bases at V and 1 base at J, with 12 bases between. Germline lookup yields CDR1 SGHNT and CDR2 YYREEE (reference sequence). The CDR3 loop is CASSLMVELNYGYTF. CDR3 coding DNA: TGTGCCAGCAGCTTAATGGTAGAGCTTAACTATGGCTACACCTTC.

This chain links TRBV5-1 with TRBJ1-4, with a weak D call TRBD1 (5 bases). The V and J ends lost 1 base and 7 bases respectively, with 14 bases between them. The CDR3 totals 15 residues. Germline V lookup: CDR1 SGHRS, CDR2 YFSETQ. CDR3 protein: CASSLSPGWSEKLFF. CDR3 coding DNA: TGCGCCAGCAGCTTGTCGCCAGGGTGGAGTGAAAAACTGTTTTTT.

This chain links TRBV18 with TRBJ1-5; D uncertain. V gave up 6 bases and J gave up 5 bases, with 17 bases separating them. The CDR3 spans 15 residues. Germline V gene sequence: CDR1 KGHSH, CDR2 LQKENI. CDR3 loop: CASSPLRGGDQPQHF. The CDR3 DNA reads TGTGCCAGCTCCCCCCTAAGAGGTGGAGATCAGCCCCAGCATTTT.

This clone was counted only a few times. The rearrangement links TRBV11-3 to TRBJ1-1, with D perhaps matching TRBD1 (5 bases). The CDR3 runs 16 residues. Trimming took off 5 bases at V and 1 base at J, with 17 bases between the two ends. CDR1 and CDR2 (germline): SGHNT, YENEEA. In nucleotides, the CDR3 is TGTGCCAGCAGCAGCAGTCTCGGGACTGGGAACACTGAAGCTTTCTTT. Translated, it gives CASSSSLGTGNTEAFF.

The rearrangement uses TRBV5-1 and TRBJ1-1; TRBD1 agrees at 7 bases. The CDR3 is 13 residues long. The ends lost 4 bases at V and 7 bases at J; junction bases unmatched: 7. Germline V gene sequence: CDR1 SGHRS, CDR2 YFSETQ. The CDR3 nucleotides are TGCGCCAGCAGCACTCAGGGGGGTATTGAAGCTTTCTTT. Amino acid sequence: CASSTQGGIEAFF.

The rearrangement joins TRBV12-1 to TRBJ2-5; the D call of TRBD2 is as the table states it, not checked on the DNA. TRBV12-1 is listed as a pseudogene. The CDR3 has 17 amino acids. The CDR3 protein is CASSLSGLTLKQETQYF. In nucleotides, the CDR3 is TGTGCCAGCAGCTTGAGTGGACTCACCTTAAAACAAGAGACCCAGTACTTC.

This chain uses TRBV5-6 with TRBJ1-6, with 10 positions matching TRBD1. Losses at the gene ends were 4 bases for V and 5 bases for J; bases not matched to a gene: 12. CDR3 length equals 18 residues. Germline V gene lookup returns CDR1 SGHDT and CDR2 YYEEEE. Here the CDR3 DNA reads TGTGCCAGCAGCCAGGGGCCGGGACAGGGGTTAGATAATTCACCCCTCCACTTT. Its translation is CASSQGPGQGLDNSPLHF. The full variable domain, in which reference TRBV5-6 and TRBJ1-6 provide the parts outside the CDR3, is DAGVTQSPTHLIKTRGQQVTLRCSPKSGHDTVSWYQQALGQGPQFIFQYYEEEERQRGNFPDRFSGHQFPNYSSELNVNALLLGDSALYLCASSQGPGQGLDNSPLHFGNGTRLTVT.

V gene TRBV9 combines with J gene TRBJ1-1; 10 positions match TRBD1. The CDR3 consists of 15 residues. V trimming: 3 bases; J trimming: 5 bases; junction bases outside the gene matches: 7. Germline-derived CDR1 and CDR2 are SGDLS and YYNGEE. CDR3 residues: CASSGPWTGGTEAFF. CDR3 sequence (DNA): TGTGCCAGCAGCGGCCCGTGGACAGGGGGTACTGAAGCTTTCTTT.

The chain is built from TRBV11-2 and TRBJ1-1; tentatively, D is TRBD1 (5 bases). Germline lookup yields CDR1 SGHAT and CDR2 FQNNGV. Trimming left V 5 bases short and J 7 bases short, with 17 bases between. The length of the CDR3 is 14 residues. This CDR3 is CASSPSLGADEAFF. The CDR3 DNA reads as TGTGCCAGCAGCCCCTCCCTAGGGGCAGATGAAGCTTTCTTT.

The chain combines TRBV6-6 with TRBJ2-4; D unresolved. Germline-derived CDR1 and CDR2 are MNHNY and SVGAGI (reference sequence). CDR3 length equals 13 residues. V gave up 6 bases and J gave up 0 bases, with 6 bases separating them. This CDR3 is CASSKQAKNIQYF. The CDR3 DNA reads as TGTGCCAGCAGCAAACAAGCCAAAAACATTCAGTACTTC.

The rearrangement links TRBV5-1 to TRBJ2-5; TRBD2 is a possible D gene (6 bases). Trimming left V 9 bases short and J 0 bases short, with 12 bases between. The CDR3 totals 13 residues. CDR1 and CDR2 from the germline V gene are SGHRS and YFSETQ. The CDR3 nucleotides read TGCGCCACTTCGGAGGGTAACCAAGAGACCCAGTACTTC. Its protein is CATSEGNQETQYF.

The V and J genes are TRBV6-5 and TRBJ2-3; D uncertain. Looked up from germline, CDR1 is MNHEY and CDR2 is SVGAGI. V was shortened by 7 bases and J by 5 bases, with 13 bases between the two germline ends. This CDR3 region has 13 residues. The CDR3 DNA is TGTGCCAGCACTTCAACTACTCAAGATACGCAGTATTTT. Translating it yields CASTSTTQDTQYF.

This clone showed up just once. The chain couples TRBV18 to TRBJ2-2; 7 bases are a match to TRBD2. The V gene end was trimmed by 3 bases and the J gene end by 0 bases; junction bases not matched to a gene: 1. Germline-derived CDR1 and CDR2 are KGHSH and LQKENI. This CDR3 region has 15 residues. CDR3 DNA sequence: TGTGCCAGCTCACCCGGGACTACGAACACCGGGGAGCTGTTTTTT. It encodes CASSPGTTNTGELFF.

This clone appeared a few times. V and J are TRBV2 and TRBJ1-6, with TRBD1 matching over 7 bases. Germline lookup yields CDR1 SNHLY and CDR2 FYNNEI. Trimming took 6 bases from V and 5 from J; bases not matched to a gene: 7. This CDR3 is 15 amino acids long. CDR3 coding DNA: TGTGCCAGCAGCGGACAGGCCCCGGATAATTCACCCCTCCACTTT. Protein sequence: CASSGQAPDNSPLHF.

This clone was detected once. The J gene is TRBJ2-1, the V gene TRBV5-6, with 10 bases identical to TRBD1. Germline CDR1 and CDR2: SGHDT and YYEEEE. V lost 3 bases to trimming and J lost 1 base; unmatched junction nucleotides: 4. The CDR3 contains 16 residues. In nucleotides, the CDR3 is TGTGCCAGCAGCTCGACAGGGGGCGAATCCTACAATGAGCAGTTCTTC. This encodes CASSSTGGESYNEQFF.

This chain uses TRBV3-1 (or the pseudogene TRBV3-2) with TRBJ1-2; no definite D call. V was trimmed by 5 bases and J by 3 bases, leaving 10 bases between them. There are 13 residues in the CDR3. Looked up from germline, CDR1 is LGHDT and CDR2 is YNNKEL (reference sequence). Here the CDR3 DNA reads TGTGCCAGCAGCTTAACGGACTACTATGGCTACACCTTC. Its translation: CASSLTDYYGYTF.

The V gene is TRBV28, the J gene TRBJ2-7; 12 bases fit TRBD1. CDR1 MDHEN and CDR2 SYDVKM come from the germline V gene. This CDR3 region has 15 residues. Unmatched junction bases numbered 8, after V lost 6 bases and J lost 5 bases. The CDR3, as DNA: TGTGCCAGCAGCCCTCCGGGGACAGGGGGCAACGAGCAGTACTTC. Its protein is CASSPPGTGGNEQYF.